Listed below are T cell receptor beta chains from one sample, sequenced in a study of cytomegalovirus exposure and HLA in healthy donors. Sequencing was performed with immunoSEQ multiplex PCR; in TCRdb, only in-frame clones are kept and a portion is missing. The sample yields over 150,000 clones, 80% seen once. Sequencing input: PBMCs. The receptor source for this set is a man younger than 40 in good health and CMV-seropositive. The CDR3 runs from the conserved cysteine through the conserved F or W. A D gene is named only where the DNA matches it firmly. Size values are once, few and many counts, or a class for expanded clones, and some rows have none.

v_call,d_call,clone_size,j_call,cdr3_nt,cdr3_aa
TRBV4-2,NA,NA,TRBJ1-2,TGTGCCAGCAGCCCGGACAAGTTCGCAGGCTACACCTTC,CASSPDKFAGYTF
TRBV18,NA,NA,TRBJ2-7,TGTGCCAGCTCACTGAATCAACTTCCCGGGACACCGCGATACTTC,CASSLNQLPGTPRYF
TRBV10-3,TRBD2,NA,TRBJ2-1,TGTGCCGCCGGGACTAGCGGGAGTCCGTCGTCCAATGAGCAGTTCTTC,CAAGTSGSPSSNEQFF
TRBV28,NA,NA,TRBJ2-1,TGTGCCAGCAGCTTGCGGGGAAATGAGCAGTTCTTC,CASSLRGNEQFF
TRBV2,NA,NA,TRBJ1-1,TGTGCCAGCACAGGGGAGAGAGACACTGAAGCTTTCTTT,CASTGERDTEAFF
TRBV15,TRBD1,NA,TRBJ1-5,TGTGCCACCAGCAGGGACAGGGGCTGGGGCAATCAGCCCCAGCATTTT,CATSRDRGWGNQPQHF
TRBV15,TRBD1,NA,TRBJ2-2,TGTGCCACCAGCAGAGGTGGACAGGACACCGGGGAGCTGTTTTTT,CATSRGGQDTGELFF
TRBV5-1,NA,NA,TRBJ2-3,TGCGCCAGCAGCTTCGGCGGCGGGAGCACAGATACGCAGTATTTT,CASSFGGGSTDTQYF
TRBV7-6,TRBD2,NA,TRBJ2-5,TGTGCCAGCAGCCCCTATAACCGACTAGCGGGAAAAGAGACCCAGTACTTC,CASSPYNRLAGKETQYF
TRBV27,TRBD1,NA,TRBJ2-7,TGTGCCAGCAGTCACCGGGACAGGGAGGGGACTAACTACGAGCAGTACTTC,CASSHRDREGTNYEQYF
TRBV5-6,NA,NA,TRBJ2-3,TGTGCCAGCAGCTACGACAGGCGCACAGATACGCAGTATTTT,CASSYDRRTDTQYF
TRBV21-1,NA,once,TRBJ2-7,TGTGCCAGCAGCAATCCACGGACTAGCGGAGCCTACGAGCAGTACTTC,CASSNPRTSGAYEQYF
TRBV4-1,NA,NA,TRBJ2-7,TGCGCCAGCAGCCGGGGACTTCCTAGCTCCTACGAGCAGTACTTC,CASSRGLPSSYEQYF
TRBV27,TRBD2,NA,TRBJ2-3,TGTGCCAGCAGTTTATCCCCCATCCCCGCTAGCGGGATTGACACAGATACGCAGTATTTT,CASSLSPIPASGIDTDTQYF
TRBV7-9,NA,NA,TRBJ2-5,TGTGCCAGCAGCTTAGTTCTCGAGACCCAGTACTTC,CASSLVLETQYF
TRBV10-3,NA,once,TRBJ1-2,TGTGCCATCAGTGGGTCCAGTTTTAACTATGGCTACACCTTC,CAISGSSFNYGYTF
TRBV19,NA,NA,TRBJ1-1,TGTGCCAGTAGTATAGCCGTTGTGAGCACTGAAGCTTTCTTT,CASSIAVVSTEAFF
TRBV6-5,NA,NA,TRBJ2-7,TGTGCCAGCAGTTACAGACAGCAGCAGTACTTC,CASSYRQQQYF
TRBV6-6,TRBD1,NA,TRBJ1-2,TGTGCCAGCAGTTACATTGTCGGGACAGATTCCGGCTACACCTTC,CASSYIVGTDSGYTF
TRBV11-1,NA,NA,TRBJ2-1,TGTGCCAGCAGCTCAGGGGGGACGGACAATGAGCAGTTCTTC,CASSSGGTDNEQFF
TRBV4-1,TRBD2,few,TRBJ2-7,TGCGCCAGCAGCCCGCGGCCGACTAGCGGGGGACCCTACGAGCAGTACTTC,CASSPRPTSGGPYEQYF
TRBV19,TRBD2,NA,TRBJ2-3,TGTGCCAGTAGTAGGGCGGGGGGAGGCACAGATACGCAGTATTTT,CASSRAGGGTDTQYF